These 13 T cell receptor beta chains were sequenced from one sample in a study of siplizumab effects on memory and regulatory T cells. The data were produced by immunoSEQ multiplex PCR, yet TCRdb's version contains in-frame clones alone and is incomplete. The table records approximately 100,000 clones, around 90% of them present only once. The material sequenced was CD4+ T cells sorted from blood. The receptor set was obtained from a human donor in good health. Some clones in this sample may be carry-over from other donors' samples.

This sequence joins TRBV18 and TRBJ1-1, with TRBD1 matching 9 bases. Per the germline V gene, CDR1 is KGHSH and CDR2 is LQKENI. The V gene end was trimmed by 5 bases and the J gene end by 7 bases; junction bases not matched to a gene: 17. The CDR3 is 17 amino acids. CDR3 nucleotides: TGTGCCAGCTCAAAAGGAGTTCCAACAGGGGGCAAGGGTGAAGCTTTCTTT. Amino acid sequence: CASSKGVPTGGKGEAFF.

V and J are TRBV7-8 and TRBJ2-1, with 14 nucleotides matching TRBD2. Trimming cost V 5 bases and J 2 bases; bases outside gene matches: 5. The CDR3 has 17 amino acids. The germline V gene encodes CDR1 SGHVS and CDR2 FQNEAQ. Here the CDR3 reads CASSIRTSGRTYNEQFF. Written as DNA, the CDR3 is TGTGCCAGCAGCATCAGGACTAGCGGGAGGACCTACAATGAGCAGTTCTTC.

This clone is a singleton in its sample. This chain joins TRBV7-9 and TRBJ1-2; D is perhaps TRBD1 (5 bases). Trimming pared 7 bases from V and 2 bases from J, leaving 11 bases between. Germline V gene sequence: CDR1 SEHNR, CDR2 FQNEAQ (reference sequence). This CDR3 is built from 13 residues. As DNA, the CDR3 is TGTGCCAGCACCGCGACAGCCAACTATGGCTACACCTTC. Translation gives CASTATANYGYTF.

J is TRBJ2-1 and V is TRBV7-2; 11 bases match TRBD2. The CDR3 runs to 19 residues. Trimming removed 1 base from V and 3 bases from J; junction bases left unmatched: 11. Germline lookup yields CDR1 SGHTA and CDR2 FQGNSA. CDR3 protein: CASSLESGLAGGFYNEQFF. The CDR3 DNA reads as TGTGCCAGCAGCTTAGAGTCCGGGCTAGCGGGAGGATTCTACAATGAGCAGTTCTTC.

This rearrangement joins TRBV2 to TRBJ2-2, with 7 nucleotides matching TRBD1. Germline V gives CDR1 SNHLY, CDR2 FYNNEI. The CDR3 covers 15 residues. Germline trimming cut 5 bases from V and 4 bases from J; bases unmatched to any gene: 7. The CDR3 loop is CASSQQGQSTGELFF. The DNA for the CDR3 is TGTGCCAGCAGTCAACAGGGACAGTCCACCGGGGAGCTGTTTTTT.

J is TRBJ2-1 and V is TRBV5-4, with TRBD2 matching 10 bases. The germline gives CDR1 SGHNT, CDR2 YYREEE (reference sequence). With V trimmed by 1 base and J by 4 bases, 5 bases remained unmatched. CDR3 size: 16 residues. This CDR3 reads CASSLTSGKGYNEQFF. The DNA for the CDR3 is TGTGCCAGCAGCTTGACTAGCGGGAAGGGGTACAATGAGCAGTTCTTC.

The chain joins TRBV7-8 to TRBJ2-7; 8 bases map to TRBD1. The germline gives CDR1 SGHVS, CDR2 FQNEAQ. Trimming cost V 0 bases and J 3 bases; bases outside gene matches: 1. The CDR3 has 14 amino acids. DNA for the CDR3: TGTGCCAGCAGCTTAGCGGGGACAGGCTACGAGCAGTACTTC. This sequence encodes CASSLAGTGYEQYF.

CDR3 DNA: TGTGCCAGCAGTGTGACTAGCGGGAACGAGCAGTACTTC. Protein: CASSVTSGNEQYF. The chain recombines TRBV27 with TRBJ2-7; 11 bases map to TRBD2. Germline values: CDR1 MNHEY, CDR2 SMNVEV (reference sequence). Germline trimming cut 5 bases from V and 5 bases from J; bases unmatched to any gene: 2. This CDR3 is built from 13 residues.

CDR3 sequence: CASSIVLGSQHF. DNA of the CDR3: TGTGCCAGTAGTATAGTGCTCGGTTCCCAGCATTTT. This chain connects TRBV19 to TRBJ1-5; D is uncertain. CDR3 length: 12 residues. Germline CDR1 reads LNHDA; CDR2 reads SQIVND (reference sequence). V was clipped by 1 base and J by 11 bases, with 9 bases between them.

The CDR3 spells CASSPLGGHGRDTQYF. The CDR3 DNA follows: TGTGCCAGCAGCCCTCTCGGGGGCCACGGTCGGGATACGCAGTATTTT. This chain uses TRBV14 with TRBJ2-3, with D perhaps TRBD1 or TRBD2 (6 bases each). This CDR3 comprises 16 residues. In germline, CDR1 is SGHDN, CDR2 FVKESK. The V and J ends lost 4 bases and 6 bases respectively, with 20 bases between them.

This chain links TRBV7-9 with TRBJ1-3; D not certain. V shed 1 base and J shed 0 bases, with 4 bases lying between them. The CDR3 totals 14 residues. Per germline, CDR1 SEHNR and CDR2 FQNEAQ (reference sequence). The CDR3: CASSLVFSGNTIYF. DNA of the CDR3: TGTGCCAGCAGCTTAGTTTTCTCTGGAAACACCATATATTTT. Variable domain in full (rest from reference TRBV7-9 and TRBJ1-3): DTGVSQNPRHKITKRGQNVTFRCDPISEHNRLYWYRQTLGQGPEFLTYFQNEAQLEKSRLLSDRFSAERPKGSFSTLEIQRTEQGDSAMYLCASSLVFSGNTIYFGEGSWLTVV.

The V gene is TRBV19, the J gene TRBJ1-3; D perhaps matches TRBD1 (6 bases). V was shortened by 2 bases and J by 3 bases, with 14 bases between the two germline ends. This CDR3 contains 16 residues. Germline CDR1 is LNHDA and CDR2 is SQIVND (reference sequence). DNA of the CDR3: TGTGCCAGTAGTATACCCGGAGGGGGATATGGAAACACCATATATTTT. Its translation is CASSIPGGGYGNTIYF.

This clone has more than one count but fewer than ten. The rearrangement uses TRBV2 and TRBJ2-7, with 7 bases matching TRBD2. The CDR3 extends over 19 amino acids. Germline CDR1 SNHLY, CDR2 FYNNEI. The trim removed 2 bases at V and 0 bases at J, leaving 16 bases unmatched. The CDR3 DNA sequence: TGTGCCAGCAGTGAAAGGCGAATGGTAACTAGCGTTAGCTCCTACGAGCAGTACTTC. Translating it yields CASSERRMVTSVSSYEQYF.